This paragraph reports one T cell receptor (beta chain). Its antigen specificity is not known. No much larger clone is present one base from it, and per-base qualities are unavailable. TCRbeta CDR3 regions were amplified from genomic DNA using the immunoSEQ Assay, a bias-controlled multiplex PCR. On the study's bioinformatics: Within the assay, amplification of reference gene primers was used to estimate how many nucleated cells each sample contained. To quantify the absolute abundance of each unique TCRbeta CDR3 rearrangement, sequence reads were collapsed and filtered. For each sample, productive Simpson clonality was calculated as the square root of Simpson's diversity index across productive rearrangements. TCRdb provides this immuneACCESS table in a form limited to in-frame rearrangements. Some clones are lacking; in checked studies, under half of them reflect an unresolved V gene, and why the rest are absent is not known. The DNA gave D and trimming, while V, J and clone size come from that table. The sample table shows 150,000 to 190,000 clones, and about 85% are seen once. In total, the top ten clones hold 7.5% to 8.5% of the sample.

The data derive from a study of blood T cell repertoires in COVID-19 (dated by TCRdb to the early 2020s). Regarding the complete study: Collaborator samples came from the United States, Italy and Spain and covered acute and convalescent phases of COVID-19. The prospective study material was composed of cDNA or gDNA derived from T cells, B-cell-depleted T cells, or PBMCs. Deeply sampled blood TCRbeta repertoires from subjects exposed to, actively infected with, or recovered from COVID-19 were included in the dataset. The repertoires were released in a freely available public database meant as a resource for research on the immune response to SARS-CoV-2. The samples were drawn from two sources: the first 160 participants of the ongoing ImmuneRACE study, and over 1,000 subjects contributed by 6 global collaborators. The sample metadata nearly always contained a de-identified subject ID, COVID-19 status, age in years and sex. Where available, HLA class I and class II types were taken from metadata supplied by the sample provider and were not determined by assay-based typing. Results the study describes overall, beyond this receptor: How much clinical and demographic metadata was included differed by source and by participant, and the metadata was provided uncurated.

In Seattle, one collaborating source enrolled patients while the infection was active and tracked those patients longitudinally over the course of disease. Whole blood was collected in K2EDTA tubes by collaborating institutions according to the institutions' own protocols. For TCRbeta analysis, collaborator samples were shipped as frozen whole blood, as isolated PBMCs, or as DNA extracted from either sample type. Taken from cysteine to phenylalanine, the CDR3 has 15 residues. Only the CDR3 DNA is retained, 45 bases long and in frame from the first base. The V end loses 5 bases and the J end loses 7 bases, and a stretch of 15 bases separates them. CDR1 is given as SGHAT and CDR2 as FQNNGV, both from the germline V gene.

The receptor chain draws on TRBV11-2 and TRBJ1-6; the D gene cannot be resolved reliably. This clonotype was sampled from an older woman with COVID-19, enrolled during active disease. Sequencing input: peripheral blood. The CDR3 is CASSTRRDWNSPLHF. The DNA sequence is given as TGTGCCAGCAGCACCCGACGGGATTGGAATTCACCCCTCCACTTT.